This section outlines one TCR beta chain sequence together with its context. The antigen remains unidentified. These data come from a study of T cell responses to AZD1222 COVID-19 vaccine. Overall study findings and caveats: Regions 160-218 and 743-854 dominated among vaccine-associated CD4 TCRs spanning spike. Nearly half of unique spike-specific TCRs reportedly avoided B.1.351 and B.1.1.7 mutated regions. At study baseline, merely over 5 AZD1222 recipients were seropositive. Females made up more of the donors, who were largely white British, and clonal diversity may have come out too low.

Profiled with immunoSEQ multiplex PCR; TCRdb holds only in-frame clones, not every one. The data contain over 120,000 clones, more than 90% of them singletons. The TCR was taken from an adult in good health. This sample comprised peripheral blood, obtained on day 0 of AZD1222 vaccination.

CDR3 nucleotides: TGCGCCAGCAGCTTGGCTACGGCGGGAGTGGACTACGAGCAGTACTTC. Residues: CASSLATAGVDYEQYF. The chain uses TRBV5-1 and TRBJ2-7; TRBD2 aligns across 7 bases. There are 16 residues in the CDR3. With 0 bases clipped from V and 3 bases from J, the junction kept 9 bases outside the gene matches. Looked up from germline, CDR1 is SGHRS and CDR2 is YFSETQ.